One and the same sample provided the 25 T cell receptor beta chains below, sequenced in a study of CD4 T cells in relation to SARS-CoV-2 and coronaviruses. Measured with immunoSEQ multiplex PCR; TCRdb has only the in-frame clones, and not every one. The sample holds tens of thousands of clones, more than 80% seen once. Before the COVID-19 pandemic, during about 2011-2019, CD4+ T cells were taken from unexposed donors. The sample taken for sequencing was naive CD4+ T cells from PBMCs. Subset: naive CD4+ T cells isolated by negative enrichment. The receptors stem from a human donor in good health.

V usage is TRBV28 and J usage is TRBJ1-4; D might be TRBD1 (5 bases). V was trimmed by 6 bases and J by 5 bases, leaving 13 bases between them. The CDR3 runs to 14 residues. The germline gives CDR1 MDHEN, CDR2 SYDVKM. The CDR3 is CASRMTQENEKLFF. The CDR3 DNA follows: TGTGCCAGCAGGATGACACAGGAAAATGAAAAACTGTTTTTT.

V and J are TRBV3-1 (or the pseudogene TRBV3-2) and TRBJ1-2; D perhaps matches TRBD1 (6 bases). Trimming took off 3 bases at V and 6 bases at J, with 17 bases between the two ends. In germline, CDR1 is LGHDT, CDR2 YNNKEL (reference sequence). The CDR3 is made up of 15 amino acids. The CDR3 here is CASSHGDRGLDGYTF. DNA for the CDR3: TGTGCCAGCAGCCATGGGGATCGGGGGCTCGATGGCTACACCTTC.

The gene calls are TRBV29-1 and TRBJ2-1; D not certain. Germline CDR1 reads SQVTM; CDR2 reads ANQGSEA. The CDR3 length is 14 residues. Trimming took off 6 bases at V and 6 bases at J, with 18 bases between the two ends. CDR3 DNA: TGCAGCGTCATAGTCGGTACTTTGTCCAATGAGCAGTTCTTC. Translated, it gives CSVIVGTLSNEQFF.

The gene calls are TRBV11-3 and TRBJ2-2, with TRBD1 identical over 7 bases. Germline-derived CDR1 and CDR2 are SGHNT and YENEEA. The CDR3 totals 14 residues. The V and J ends lost 5 bases and 5 bases, in that order; junction bases with no gene match: 5. CDR3 region: CASSTYRGTGELFF. The CDR3 coding sequence is TGTGCCAGCAGCACCTACAGGGGAACCGGGGAGCTGTTTTTT.

The chain joins TRBV6-1 to TRBJ1-2; D might be TRBD1 (5 bases). The CDR3 covers 14 residues. Germline-derived CDR1 and CDR2 are MNHNS and SASEGT. The V and J ends lost 1 base and 8 bases respectively, with 14 bases between them. In DNA form, the CDR3 reads TGTGCCAGCAGTGAAGATGGCAGGGCAAAAGGCTACACCTTC. Its protein product is CASSEDGRAKGYTF.

V usage is TRBV7-6 and J usage is TRBJ2-3, with no clear D. The CDR3 sequence is 15 residues long. Trimming shortened V by 1 base and J by 0 bases, and 8 bases separated the two germline ends. From germline, CDR1 is SGHVS and CDR2 FNYEAQ. In nucleotides, the CDR3 is TGTGCCAGCAGCTTAGTGGCTAGAAGCACAGATACGCAGTATTTT. Protein: CASSLVARSTDTQYF.

This sequence joins TRBV7-6 and TRBJ2-7; 9 positions match TRBD1. The CDR3 totals 15 residues. Trimming removed 5 bases from V and 6 bases from J; junction bases left unmatched: 11. Germline-derived CDR1 and CDR2 are SGHVS and FNYEAQ. CDR3 in amino acids: CASSPPGTGRPEQYF. For the CDR3, the DNA is TGTGCCAGCAGCCCCCCCGGGACAGGGAGACCCGAGCAGTACTTC.

CDR3 in amino acids: CASSSWGQSQETQYF. CDR3 nucleotides: TGTGCCAGCAGTTCTTGGGGACAGTCCCAAGAGACCCAGTACTTC. V is TRBV28 and J is TRBJ2-5; the match to TRBD1 covers 7 bases. CDR1 and CDR2 from the germline V gene are MDHEN and SYDVKM. This CDR3 is 15 amino acids long. J gave up 1 base and V 4 bases, and 6 bases lay outside the gene matches.

This clone was detected only once. The chain couples TRBV18 to TRBJ2-5, with 11 bases matching TRBD2. This CDR3 comprises 15 residues. Trimming at V came to 5 bases and at J to 5 bases, leaving 7 bases not matched to a gene. Germline CDR1 KGHSH, CDR2 LQKENI. The CDR3 sequence: CASSTSGGVYETQYF. CDR3 coding DNA: TGTGCCAGCTCAACTAGCGGGGGCGTTTATGAGACCCAGTACTTC.

J is TRBJ2-5 and V is TRBV10-3; D unclear. The CDR3 extends over 14 amino acids. Trimming removed 0 bases at V and 2 bases at J, with 7 bases between. Germline CDR1 ENHRY, CDR2 SYGVKD. CDR3 amino acids: CAISESSRQETQYF. In DNA form, the CDR3 reads TGTGCCATCAGTGAGTCGTCAAGGCAAGAGACCCAGTACTTC.

The rearrangement uses TRBV6-6 and TRBJ2-3; D is perhaps TRBD1 or TRBD2 (5 bases each). The V end lost 2 bases, the J end lost 3 bases, and 15 bases lay between the germline ends. Germline V gene sequence: CDR1 MNHNY, CDR2 SVGAGI (reference sequence). This CDR3 spans 16 amino acids. The CDR3 is CASSYPREGSTDTQYF. The CDR3 nucleotides read TGTGCCAGCAGTTACCCCCGTGAGGGGTCTACAGATACGCAGTATTTT.

This clone was observed once. This chain connects TRBV19 to TRBJ1-3; 8 bases are shared with TRBD1. CDR3 length: 14 amino acids. Trimming cost V 6 bases and J 2 bases; bases outside gene matches: 3. CDR1 and CDR2 (germline): LNHDA, SQIVND (reference sequence). CDR3 residues: CASSDRGTGNTIYF. CDR3 DNA: TGTGCCAGTAGCGACAGGGGCACTGGAAACACCATATATTTT.

The chain recombines TRBV9 with TRBJ1-6; the match to TRBD1 covers 8 bases. The junction had 6 bases not matched to a gene; V was cut back by 0 bases and J by 10 bases. CDR3 length: 15 residues. Germline V gives CDR1 SGDLS, CDR2 YYNGEE. The chain's CDR3 is CASSVATGQDSPLHF. In DNA form, the CDR3 reads TGTGCCAGCAGCGTAGCTACGGGACAGGACTCACCCCTCCACTTT.

The chain is built from TRBV6-5 and TRBJ1-5; perhaps TRBD1 as D (6 bases). Germline CDR1 MNHEY, CDR2 SVGAGI. The V gene lost 7 bases and the J gene lost 5 bases, with 12 bases spanning the gap. This CDR3 is built from 13 residues. The DNA of the CDR3 is TGTGCCAGCATAAACAGGGTCGATCAGCCCCAGCATTTT. Translated: CASINRVDQPQHF.

The J gene is TRBJ1-1, the V gene TRBV5-1, with D perhaps TRBD1 (5 bases). The CDR3 loop spans 14 amino acids. Trimming stripped 1 base from V and 7 bases from J, with 14 bases between. From germline, CDR1 is SGHRS and CDR2 YFSETQ. CDR3 sequence: CASSLQGGMDEAFF. The CDR3 nucleotides read TGCGCCAGCAGCTTGCAGGGCGGAATGGATGAAGCTTTCTTT.

The rearrangement uses TRBV9 and TRBJ1-4, with 10 bases identical to TRBD1. The germline gives CDR1 SGDLS, CDR2 YYNGEE. The CDR3 runs 16 residues. The V gene end was trimmed by 3 bases and the J gene end by 7 bases; junction bases not matched to a gene: 9. CDR3 DNA sequence: TGTGCCAGCAGCGCCAGACAGGGGGCTGTCAGTGAAAAACTGTTTTTT. Amino acids: CASSARQGAVSEKLFF.

CDR3 bases: TGTGCCAGCAGCCGAGGAGGGTCACAAGAAAAACTGTTTTTT. Protein sequence: CASSRGGSQEKLFF. The J gene is TRBJ1-4, the V gene TRBV3-1 (or the pseudogene TRBV3-2); no clear D. Trimming stripped 4 bases from V and 8 bases from J, with 14 bases between. The CDR3 runs to 14 residues. Germline V CDR1 and CDR2: LGHDT, YNNKEL (reference sequence).

The chain uses TRBV5-6 and TRBJ1-5; D is perhaps TRBD1 (5 bases). This CDR3 has 14 residues. The germline CDR1 and CDR2 sequences are SGHDT and YYEEEE. V was shortened by 2 bases and J by 11 bases, with 17 bases between the two germline ends. The CDR3 spells CASSFGSTPTAQHF. CDR3 coding DNA: TGTGCCAGCAGCTTTGGGAGTACCCCGACAGCCCAGCATTTT.

The gene calls are TRBV2 and TRBJ1-3; a possible D gene is TRBD1 (6 bases). CDR1 SNHLY and CDR2 FYNNEI come from the germline V gene. The CDR3 consists of 14 residues. Trimming took 7 bases from V and 0 from J, leaving 10 bases between them. CDR3 coding DNA: TGTGCCAGCACGGACAGAATCTCTGGAAACACCATATATTTT. It translates to CASTDRISGNTIYF.

The chain links TRBV12-3 or TRBV12-4 to TRBJ2-2; D call uncertain. The length of the CDR3 is 13 residues. V was clipped by 7 bases and J by 4 bases, with 10 bases between them. In DNA, the CDR3 is TGTGCCAGCACCCCGGACCTCACCGGGGAGCTGTTTTTT. This sequence encodes CASTPDLTGELFF.

V is TRBV5-4 and J is TRBJ2-7; D ambiguous. Germline CDR1 SGHNT, CDR2 YYREEE (reference sequence). The CDR3 is 15 residues long. Trimming pared 3 bases from V and 3 bases from J, leaving 16 bases between. The CDR3 loop is CASSSRTGPLYEQYF. The CDR3 DNA follows: TGTGCCAGCAGCTCCCGGACGGGCCCCCTCTACGAGCAGTACTTC.

This chain connects TRBV2 to TRBJ2-3; 10 bases align to TRBD2. From germline, CDR1 is SNHLY and CDR2 FYNNEI. J lost 2 bases, V lost 4 bases, and 9 bases had no gene match. The CDR3 consists of 17 residues. The DNA for the CDR3 is TGTGCCAGCAGTGGTGGTTTTAGCGGGAGGATCACAGATACGCAGTATTTT. Residues: CASSGGFSGRITDTQYF.

The chain joins TRBV29-1 to TRBJ1-2; D remains ambiguous. This CDR3 is built from 12 residues. V was cut by 4 bases and J by 3 bases, with 9 bases left in between. Germline loops: CDR1 SQVTM, CDR2 ANQGSEA. CDR3 amino acids: CSVGFTDYGYTF. For the CDR3, the DNA is TGCAGCGTTGGGTTCACCGACTATGGCTACACCTTC.

Notes on this clone: The same CDR3 is also encoded by other DNA sequences in this sample. This chain connects TRBV18 to TRBJ1-5, with D unclear. Germline V lookup: CDR1 KGHSH, CDR2 LQKENI. Trimming shortened V by 6 bases and J by 0 bases, and 6 bases separated the two germline ends. The CDR3 totals 13 residues. The CDR3 loop reads CASSPSSNQPQHF. The CDR3 coding sequence is TGTGCCAGCTCCCCAAGTAGCAATCAGCCCCAGCATTTT.

The chain is built from TRBV18 and TRBJ1-2, with 9 bases fitting TRBD1. Losses at the gene ends were 0 bases for V and 4 bases for J; bases not matched to a gene: 3. There are 15 residues in the CDR3. Per germline, CDR1 KGHSH and CDR2 LQKENI. The CDR3 region has the DNA TGTGCCAGCTCACCACCGGGACAGGGCGGCTATGGCTACACCTTC. Protein: CASSPPGQGGYGYTF.